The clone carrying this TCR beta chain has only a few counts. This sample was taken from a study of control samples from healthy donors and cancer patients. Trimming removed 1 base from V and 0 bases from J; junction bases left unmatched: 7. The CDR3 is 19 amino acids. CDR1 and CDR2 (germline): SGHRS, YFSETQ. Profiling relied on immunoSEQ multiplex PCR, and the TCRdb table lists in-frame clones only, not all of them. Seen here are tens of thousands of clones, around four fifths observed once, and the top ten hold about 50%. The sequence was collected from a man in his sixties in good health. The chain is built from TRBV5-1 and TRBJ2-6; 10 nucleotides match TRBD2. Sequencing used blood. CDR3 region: CASSLLGTSDPSGANVLTF. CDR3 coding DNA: TGCGCCAGCAGCTTGCTAGGGACTAGCGACCCCTCTGGGGCCAACGTCCTGACTTTC.